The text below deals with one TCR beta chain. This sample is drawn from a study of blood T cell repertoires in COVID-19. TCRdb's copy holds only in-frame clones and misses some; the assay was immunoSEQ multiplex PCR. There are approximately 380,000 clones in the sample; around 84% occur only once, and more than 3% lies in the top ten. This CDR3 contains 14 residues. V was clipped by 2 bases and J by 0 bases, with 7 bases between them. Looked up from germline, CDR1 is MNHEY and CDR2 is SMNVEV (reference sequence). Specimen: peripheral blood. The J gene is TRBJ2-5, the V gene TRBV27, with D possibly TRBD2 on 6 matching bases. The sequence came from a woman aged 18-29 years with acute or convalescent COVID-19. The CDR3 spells CASSLPGDQETQYF. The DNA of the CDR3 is TGTGCCAGCAGTTTACCGGGGGACCAAGAGACCCAGTACTTC.